This paragraph covers one T cell receptor beta chain sequence. This record comes from a study of blood T cell repertoires in COVID-19. Looking at the study overall: PBMCs, B-cell-depleted T cells, or T cells were the source of the cDNA or gDNA that made up the material.

CDR3 length: 15 residues. Germline-derived CDR1 and CDR2 are SGHDN and FVKESK. V was clipped by 1 base and J by 5 bases, with 14 bases between them. Generated by immunoSEQ multiplex PCR, the TCRdb table keeps only in-frame clones and is missing some. Of roughly 200,000 clones listed, 75% to 85% were seen once; the top ten hold roughly 10%. Cohort assignment relied on participant-reported clinical history. V is TRBV14 and J is TRBJ1-1, with D perhaps TRBD1 (6 bases). The specimen was PBMCs or T cells enriched from blood (not recorded which). This TCR derives from a man in his forties who had recovered from COVID-19. CDR3 sequence (DNA): TGTGCCAGCAGCCAAGTCGCAGGGGCCCCAACTGAAGCTTTCTTT. Amino acids: CASSQVAGAPTEAFF.